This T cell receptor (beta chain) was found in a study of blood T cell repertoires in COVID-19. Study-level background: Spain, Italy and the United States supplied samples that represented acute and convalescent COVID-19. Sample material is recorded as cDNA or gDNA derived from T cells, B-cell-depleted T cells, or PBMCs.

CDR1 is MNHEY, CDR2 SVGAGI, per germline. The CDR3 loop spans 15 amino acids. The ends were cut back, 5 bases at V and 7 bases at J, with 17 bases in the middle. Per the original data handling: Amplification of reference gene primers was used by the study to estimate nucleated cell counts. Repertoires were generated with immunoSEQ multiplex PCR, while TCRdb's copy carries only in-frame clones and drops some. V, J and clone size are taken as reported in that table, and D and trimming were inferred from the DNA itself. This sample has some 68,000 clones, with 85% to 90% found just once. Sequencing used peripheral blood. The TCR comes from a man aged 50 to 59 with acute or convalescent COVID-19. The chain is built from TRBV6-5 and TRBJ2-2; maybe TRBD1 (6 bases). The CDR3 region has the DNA TGTGCCAGCAGTACCCCGAGGACAGCAAACGGGGAGCTGTTTTTT. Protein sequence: CASSTPRTANGELFF.